This T cell receptor (beta chain) was captured in a study of shared clonotypes between healthy human individuals. Study-level results: At large depth, rarefaction still showed sorted-subset sequencing to be incomplete.

Deletions cut 3 bases from V and 0 bases from J, with 14 bases between. The CDR3 totals 17 residues. Germline V CDR1 and CDR2: SGHDN, FVKESK. Clones were sequenced by immunoSEQ multiplex PCR, and TCRdb holds only the in-frame ones, with some missing. The sample lists 650,000 to 800,000 clones, over 60% seen once, with more than 1.5% in the top ten. CD4+ cells were split into CD45RA+ naive and CD45RA-negative memory subsets. As for this clone: Its matching antigen is unknown.

The chain has TRBV14 and TRBJ1-4; D might be TRBD1 (5 bases). The TCR sequence derives from a woman aged 30 to 39 in good health. The specimen was memory CD4+ T cells sorted from blood. Subset in this sample: CD45RA-negative fraction. The CDR3 coding sequence is TGTGCCAGCAGCCAGGGGCGGAGAACAGCAACTAATGAAAAACTGTTTTTT. The encoded protein is CASSQGRRTATNEKLFF.